This TCR beta chain came from a study of cytomegalovirus exposure and HLA in healthy donors. PCR was performed using 60 Vbeta and 13 Jbeta primers. Profiled with immunoSEQ multiplex PCR; TCRdb holds only in-frame clones, not every one. Among approximately 76,000 clones listed, around 70% were seen once. Germline CDR1 reads LNHDA; CDR2 reads SQIVND (reference sequence). The V end lost 10 bases, the J end lost 5 bases, and 14 bases lay between the germline ends. This CDR3 has 13 residues. Sequencing was done on a sample of PBMCs. This TCR derives from a woman aged 40 to 50 in good health and CMV-seropositive. The rearrangement uses TRBV19 and TRBJ1-4; possible D gene TRBD1, 5 bases. The CDR3 bases are TGTGCCACCAGACAGCGTGCCAATGAAAAACTGTTTTTT. Translated: CATRQRANEKLFF.